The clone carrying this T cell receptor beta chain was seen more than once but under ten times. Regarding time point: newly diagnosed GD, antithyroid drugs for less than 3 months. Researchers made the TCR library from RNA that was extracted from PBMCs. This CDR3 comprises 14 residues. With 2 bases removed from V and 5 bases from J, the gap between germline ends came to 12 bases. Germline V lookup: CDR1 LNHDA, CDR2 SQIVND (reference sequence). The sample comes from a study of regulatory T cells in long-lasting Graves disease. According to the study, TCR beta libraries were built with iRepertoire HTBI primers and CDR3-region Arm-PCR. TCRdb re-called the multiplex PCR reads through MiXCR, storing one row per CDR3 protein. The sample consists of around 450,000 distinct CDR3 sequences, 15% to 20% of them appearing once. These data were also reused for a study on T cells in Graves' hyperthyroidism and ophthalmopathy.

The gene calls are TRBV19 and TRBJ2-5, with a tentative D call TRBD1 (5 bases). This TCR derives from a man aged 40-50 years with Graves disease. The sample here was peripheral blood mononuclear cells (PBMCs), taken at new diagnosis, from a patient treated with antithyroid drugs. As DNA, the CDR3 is TGTGCCAGTAGTATATCCTCGACAGCTGAGACCCAGTACTTC. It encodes CASSISSTAETQYF.